The 27 T cell receptor beta chains presented below share a single source sample, sequenced in a study of Graves' ophthalmopathy and Graves' hyperthyroidism. RNA transcripts yielded amplified TCR beta CDR3 regions. Amplification began with first-round RT-PCR using HTBI primers, then second-round multiplex PCR was performed. One entry per CDR3 protein, called by TCRdb with MiXCR from the multiplex PCR reads. In the table there are some 350,000 distinct CDR3 sequences, approximately 18% of which are singletons. Sequencing was done on a sample of peripheral blood. These receptors were taken from an adult woman with stable Graves' hyperthyroidism.

The V gene is TRBV20-1, the J gene TRBJ2-7; 7 nucleotides match TRBD2. The junction had 8 bases not matched to a gene; V was cut back by 6 bases and J by 3 bases. There are 13 residues in the CDR3. Germline CDR1 and CDR2: DFQATT and SNEGSKA (reference sequence). CDR3 sequence (DNA): TGCAGTGCCGCGGGGGATCCCGGCTACGAGCAGTACTTC. Protein sequence: CSAAGDPGYEQYF.

On this clonotype itself: It may be a read error: a sequence one base away is much more abundant. The chain has TRBV15 and TRBJ2-2; 7 nucleotides align to TRBD2. V lost 2 bases to trimming and J lost 5 bases; unmatched junction nucleotides: 8. Germline V gene data show CDR1 as LNHNV and CDR2 as YYDKDF (reference sequence). The CDR3 consists of 16 residues. CDR3 coding DNA: TGTGCCACCAGCAGAAAAAGGACTAGTTGGACCGGGGAGCTGTTTTTT. Translating gives CATSRKRTSWTGELFF.

This clonotype was seen a few times. The V and J genes are TRBV20-1 and TRBJ2-3; the D is unclear. The CDR3 covers 13 residues. Germline CDR1 is DFQATT and CDR2 is SNEGSKA (reference sequence). V dropped 0 bases and J dropped 8 bases, with 12 bases sitting between them. CDR3 loop: CSARESGRVTQYF. CDR3 DNA: TGCAGTGCTAGAGAGTCGGGCCGGGTTACGCAGTATTTT.

This clonotype was counted many times. The V gene is TRBV20-1, the J gene TRBJ2-5; D gene ambiguous. Germline V gene data show CDR1 as DFQATT and CDR2 as SNEGSKA (reference sequence). This CDR3 region has 12 residues. V was clipped by 5 bases and J by 4 bases, with 11 bases between them. The CDR3 DNA sequence: TGCAGTGCTTTTTGGAGAGGAGAGACCCAGTACTTC. This gives the protein CSAFWRGETQYF.

This clonotype was seen repeatedly, ten times or more. This chain uses TRBV28 with TRBJ1-1, with D unclear. Germline V CDR1 and CDR2: MDHEN, SYDVKM. This CDR3 has 13 amino acids. V lost 6 bases and J lost 4, with 12 bases in between. This CDR3 reads CASSRGWGTEAFF. In DNA form, the CDR3 reads TGTGCCAGCAGCCGAGGGTGGGGCACTGAAGCTTTCTTT.

This clonotype was picked up many times. V usage is TRBV7-8 and J usage is TRBJ2-7, with a possible D match to TRBD1 (6 bases). Germline V gene lookup returns CDR1 SGHVS and CDR2 FQNEAQ. The CDR3 runs 16 residues. V was trimmed by 4 bases and J by 6 bases, leaving 22 bases between them. The CDR3 nucleotides read TGTGCCAGCAGCTATTCCCCAGGGGTTCAGGGGTCCGAGCAGTACTTC. Translation gives CASSYSPGVQGSEQYF. Based on the CDR3 plus reference TRBV7-8 and TRBJ2-7, the full variable domain is GAGVSQSPRYKVAKRGQDVALRCDPISGHVSLFWYQQALGQGPEFLTYFQNEAQLDKSGLPSDRFFAERPEGSVSTLKIQRTQQEDSAVYLCASSYSPGVQGSEQYFGPGTRLTVT.

V and J are TRBV6-1 and TRBJ1-2; 11 bases align to TRBD1. The ends lost 6 bases at V and 3 bases at J; junction bases unmatched: 3. The germline V gene has CDR1 MNHNS and CDR2 SASEGT. This CDR3 has 14 amino acids. CDR3 sequence (DNA): TGTGCCAGCAGGGACAGGGGGCGGGACTATGGCTACACCTTC. It is translated as CASRDRGRDYGYTF.

This clonotype was observed a handful of times. A junction boundary mismatches the germline segment, possibly from a read error. The V gene is TRBV5-1, the J gene TRBJ2-7; D not resolved. Germline-derived CDR1 and CDR2 are SGHRS and YFSETQ. This CDR3 contains 14 residues. The CDR3 DNA is TGCGCCAGCAGCTTGGGCCGTCTCTCCTACGAGCAGGACTTC. Protein sequence: CASSLGRLSYEQDF.

Ten or more counts support this clonotype. The chain is built from TRBV2 and TRBJ1-5; D remains ambiguous. Per the germline V gene, CDR1 is SNHLY and CDR2 is FYNNEI. Trimming took off 0 bases at V and 5 bases at J, with 8 bases between the two ends. There are 14 residues in the CDR3. Written as DNA, the CDR3 is TGTGCCAGCAGTGAAGCTTTAAGGGATCAGCCCCAGCATTTT. This translates into CASSEALRDQPQHF. The full variable domain, rest sourced from reference TRBV2 and TRBJ1-5, is EPEVTQTPSHQVTQMGQEVILRCVPISNHLYFYWYRQILGQKVEFLVSFYNNEISEKSEIFDDQFSVERPDGSNFTLKIRSTKLEDSAMYFCASSEALRDQPQHFGDGTRLSIL.

This chain links TRBV18 with TRBJ2-5; maybe TRBD1 (6 bases). CDR1 and CDR2 (germline): KGHSH, LQKENI. Trimming shortened V by 3 bases and J by 5 bases, and 16 bases separated the two germline ends. The CDR3 contains 15 residues. As DNA, the CDR3 is TGTGCCAGCTCACCTCAGACAGGTCCAGAGGAGACCCAGTACTTC. Amino acids: CASSPQTGPEETQYF.

The rearrangement links TRBV10-3 to TRBJ1-5; D gene uncertain. The CDR3 sequence is 15 residues long. Germline-derived CDR1 and CDR2 are ENHRY and SYGVKD. V was clipped by 4 bases and J by 1 base, with 11 bases between them. The CDR3 spells CAISVGSGSNQPQHF. For the CDR3, the DNA is TGTGCCATCAGTGTAGGGAGCGGGAGCAATCAGCCCCAGCATTTT.

This clonotype was seen once. A much larger clonotype is one base distant, so this may be a read error. The rearrangement links TRBV10-3 to TRBJ2-7; D perhaps matches TRBD1 (6 bases). The length of the CDR3 is 13 residues. Looked up from germline, CDR1 is ENHRY and CDR2 is SYGVKD. The CDR3 region is CVISRDINYEQYF. The CDR3 bases are TGTGTCATCAGCCGGGACATCAACTACGAGCAGTACTTC.

This chain uses TRBV6-2 or TRBV6-3 with TRBJ1-1; the D is unclear. Germline V gene sequence: CDR1 MNHEY, CDR2 SVGEGT. Deletions cut 5 bases from V and 2 bases from J, with 15 bases between. The CDR3 covers 15 residues. CDR3 DNA sequence: TGTGCCAGCAGTCTCCACTTTGAGGGTAACACTGAAGCTTTCTTT. This gives the protein CASSLHFEGNTEAFF.

The sample holds many counts of this clonotype. Possible read error: a much larger clone is one base away. As the CDR3 is not closed by the conserved phenylalanine or tryptophan, this likely results from a read error. The genes are TRBV12-3 or TRBV12-4 and TRBJ1-6, with D perhaps matching TRBD1 (5 bases). CDR3 length equals 13 residues. V lost 5 bases and J 6 bases, leaving 8 bases between the germline ends. In nucleotides, the CDR3 is TGTGCCAGCAGTAGGGGCGGTAATTCACCCCTCCACTAT. It translates to CASSRGGNSPLHY.

As regards this clonotype: Just one base apart from a much larger clone, this may be a read error. This rearrangement joins TRBV15 to TRBJ2-7; D gene ambiguous. Per germline, CDR1 LNHNV and CDR2 YYDKDF (reference sequence). The ends were cut back, 0 bases at V and 6 bases at J, with 9 bases in the middle. The CDR3 is 13 residues long. This chain's CDR3 is CATSRDRYCEQYF. The DNA of the CDR3 is TGTGCCACCAGCAGAGACAGATACTGCGAGCAGTACTTC.

This clonotype was observed at least ten times. Given the absence of the conserved phenylalanine or tryptophan at the CDR3 end, a read error is likely. The DNA is left out, because the CDR3 cannot be placed on it with certainty; the CDR3 is given as TCRdb lists it. The chain uses TRBV19 and TRBJ2-5; the listed D gene, TRBD2, was not tested against the DNA. The CDR3 has 14 residues if both end residues are counted. The germline gives CDR1 LNHDA, CDR2 SQIVND (reference sequence). The CDR3 loop reads CASSPGLAGEARHY.

In nucleotides, the CDR3 is TGCAGTGCCAAGGCAGGGTCGGGCAATCAGCCCCAGCATTTT. This sequence encodes CSAKAGSGNQPQHF. The gene calls are TRBV20-1 and TRBJ1-5, with D tentatively TRBD1 (5 bases). The CDR3 totals 14 residues. CDR1 is DFQATT and CDR2 is SNEGSKA in the germline V gene (reference sequence). The V gene lost 6 bases and the J gene lost 2 bases, with 14 bases spanning the gap.

The sample holds many counts of this clonotype. V and J are TRBV6-2 or TRBV6-3 and TRBJ1-6; 7 bases line up with TRBD1. Looked up from germline, CDR1 is MNHEY and CDR2 is SVGEGT. CDR3 length equals 15 residues. The J segment lost 4 bases and the V segment lost 6 bases, leaving 6 bases of the junction unmatched. CDR3 loop: CASSPRQGYNSPLHF. The CDR3, as DNA: TGTGCCAGCAGCCCGCGACAGGGATATAATTCACCCCTCCACTTT.

In its sample, this clonotype was seen many times. This rearrangement joins TRBV11-2 to TRBJ2-4; D is possibly TRBD1 (6 bases). The CDR3 is 13 residues long. V was clipped by 6 bases and J by 7 bases, with 13 bases between them. Germline V lookup: CDR1 SGHAT, CDR2 FQNNGV. The CDR3 DNA is TGTGCCAGCAGGCAGCGTCAGGGGAACATTCAGTACTTC. Translating it yields CASRQRQGNIQYF. The full variable domain, its missing parts supplied by reference TRBV11-2 and TRBJ2-4, is EAGVAQSPRYKIIEKRQSVAFWCNPISGHATLYWYQQILGQGPKLLIQFQNNGVVDDSQLPKDRFSAERLKGVDSTLKIQPAKLEDSAVYLCASRQRQGNIQYFGAGTRLSVL.

In regard to this clonotype: A read error may be the cause here, since a much bigger clone is one base away. This chain uses TRBV28 with TRBJ1-5; no definite D call. CDR3 length: 14 amino acids. The V gene's germline CDR1 is MDHEN and CDR2 SYDVKM. Trimming stripped 7 bases from V and 6 bases from J, with 16 bases between. For the CDR3, the DNA is TGTGCCAGCATCGCTAAGGTCTTGGGTCAGCCCCAGCATTTT. Residues: CASIAKVLGQPQHF.

This clonotype was detected ten times or more. This CDR3 is CSAAETGWQETQYF. The CDR3 coding sequence is TGCAGTGCTGCAGAGACAGGGTGGCAAGAGACCCAGTACTTC. The gene calls are TRBV20-1 and TRBJ2-5; TRBD1 matches 7 bases. Germline CDR1 is DFQATT and CDR2 is SNEGSKA (reference sequence). CDR3 length: 14 amino acids. Losses at the gene ends were 5 bases for V and 2 bases for J; bases not matched to a gene: 8.

A few counts support this clonotype. One base away lies a much larger clone, so this may be a sequencing read error. The rearrangement joins TRBV12-3 or TRBV12-4 to TRBJ2-7; 8 nucleotides line up with TRBD2. CDR3 length equals 14 residues. J gave up 6 bases and V 3 bases, and 7 bases lay outside the gene matches. The CDR3: CASSFLVGTSEQYF. CDR3 nucleotides: TGTGCCAGCAGTTTCTTAGTGGGGACTAGCGAGCAGTACTTC.

This clonotype was seen at least ten times. V is TRBV28 and J is TRBJ1-2; 8 bases agree with TRBD1. Germline CDR1 reads MDHEN; CDR2 reads SYDVKM. V trimming: 5 bases; J trimming: 6 bases; junction bases outside the gene matches: 14. The CDR3 is made up of 16 amino acids. CDR3 sequence: CASSPPLGQGANGYTF. DNA for the CDR3: TGTGCCAGCAGTCCCCCCCTCGGGCAGGGGGCCAATGGCTACACCTTC.

This clonotype was picked up many times. This sequence joins TRBV7-8 and TRBJ2-5, with 12 positions matching TRBD2. Trimming took 6 bases from V and 4 from J; bases not matched to a gene: 3. Germline V gene sequence: CDR1 SGHVS, CDR2 FQNEAQ. The CDR3 sequence is 14 residues long. This CDR3 is CASSQLAGGETQYF. The DNA for the CDR3 is TGTGCCAGCAGTCAACTAGCGGGGGGAGAGACCCAGTACTTC.

This clonotype was observed at least ten times. The chain carries TRBV12-3 or TRBV12-4 and TRBJ2-5; a possible D gene is TRBD2 (6 bases). The CDR3 runs to 14 residues. V lost 1 base to trimming and J lost 5 bases, with 11 bases between them. The CDR3 sequence is CASSLDSGGETQYF. CDR3 nucleotides: TGTGCCAGCAGTTTAGACAGCGGAGGGGAGACCCAGTACTTC.

This chain links TRBV30 with TRBJ1-3; D is possibly TRBD1 (5 bases). Germline lookup yields CDR1 GTSNPN and CDR2 SVGIG (reference sequence). Trimming pared 0 bases from V and 2 bases from J, leaving 8 bases between. The CDR3 extends over 14 amino acids. The CDR3 sequence: CAWSVSRAGNTIYF. The CDR3 DNA reads as TGTGCCTGGAGTGTGTCCAGGGCTGGAAACACCATATATTTT. Together with reference TRBV30 and TRBJ1-3, the CDR3 gives the full variable domain: SQTIHQWPATLVQPVGSPLSLECTVEGTSNPNLYWYRQAAGRGLQLLFYSVGIGQISSEVPQNLSASRPQDRQFILSSKKLLLSDSGFYLCAWSVSRAGNTIYFGEGSWLTVV.

This clonotype has a count of ten or more. The chain links TRBV27 to TRBJ1-2; D might be TRBD1 (5 bases). V was clipped by 3 bases and J by 6 bases, with 14 bases between them. This CDR3 has 14 residues. The germline V gene encodes CDR1 MNHEY and CDR2 SMNVEV (reference sequence). The CDR3 sequence: CASSFLPQGHGYTF. CDR3 bases: TGTGCCAGCAGTTTTTTACCCCAGGGCCATGGCTACACCTTC.